The rows below give T cell receptor beta chains drawn from one sample of a study of response to subunit inactivated influenza vaccine. MiXCR, run by TCRdb on the RT-PCR reads, gives a single entry per CDR3 protein. Among roughly 540,000 distinct CDR3 sequences, around 25% were seen once, and the ten largest hold 2.8%. This sample also belongs to another study, concerning T cells expressing NK-cell markers.

This specimen was CD4+ T cells sorted from PBMCs, taken less than 13 days after vaccination. These receptors were obtained from a man aged 50-59 years who received an inactivated influenza vaccine. CDR3s include the opening cysteine and the closing phenylalanine or tryptophan. The D gene is left open where the match is weak. The listing skips clone size in some rows; elsewhere it reads once, few, many or a size class.

D gene | J gene | V gene | clone size | CDR3 protein | CDR3 DNA
NA | TRBJ2-7 | TRBV12-3/TRBV12-4 | NA | CASSLAGRGEQYF | TGTGCCAGCAGTTTAGCGGGGAGAGGGGAGCAGTACTTC
TRBD1 | TRBJ1-6 | TRBV5-1 | NA | CASSLGQGASSPLHF | TGCGCCAGCAGCTTGGGGCAGGGGGCCTCTTCACCCCTCCACTTT
NA | TRBJ2-2 | TRBV6-4 | few | CATSPLANTGELFF | TGTGCCACCAGTCCCCTAGCGAACACCGGGGAGCTGTTTTTT
TRBD1 | TRBJ2-5 | TRBV7-3 | many | CASSLTQGETQYF | TGTGCCAGCAGCTTAACACAGGGGGAGACCCAGTACTTC
TRBD2 | TRBJ2-1 | TRBV20-1 | NA | CSARRGVRLAGDNEQFF | TGCAGTGCTAGACGGGGCGTCAGGCTAGCGGGAGACAATGAGCAGTTCTTC
NA | TRBJ2-7 | TRBV29-1 | many | CSVFLTGSYEQYF | TGCAGCGTTTTTCTTACAGGGTCCTACGAGCAGTACTTC
NA | TRBJ1-3 | TRBV6-1 | few | CASRGGAFGGNTIYF | TGTGCCAGCCGGGGGGGGGCTTTTGGTGGAAACACCATATATTTT
NA | TRBJ2-2 | TRBV29-1 | few | CSVAGAPYTGELFF | TGCAGCGTTGCGGGGGCGCCTTACACCGGGGAGCTGTTTTTT
NA | TRBJ1-1 | TRBV10-3 | few | CAISEANTEAFF | TGTGCCATCAGTGAAGCGAACACTGAAGCTTTCTTT
NA | TRBJ2-2 | TRBV24-1 | few | CATSNRAGELFF | TGTGCCACAAGTAACAGGGCCGGGGAGCTGTTTTTT
TRBD1 | TRBJ1-4 | TRBV5-1 | NA | CASSPGQSYEKLFF | TGCGCCAGCAGCCCGGGACAGTCGTATGAAAAACTGTTTTTT
TRBD2 | TRBJ2-7 | TRBV7-2 | once | CASSLVPGLAEGEQYF | TGTGCCAGCAGCTTAGTGCCGGGACTAGCGGAAGGGGAGCAGTACTTC
TRBD1 | TRBJ2-5 | TRBV20-1 | few | CSARDRKQGAWETQYF | TGCAGTGCTAGAGACAGAAAACAGGGGGCTTGGGAGACCCAGTACTTC
NA | TRBJ1-5 | TRBV12-3/TRBV12-4 | NA | CASSLYGSNQPQHF | TGTGCCAGCAGTTTATACGGGAGCAATCAGCCCCAGCATTTT
NA | TRBJ1-5 | TRBV19 | NA | CASSRGDLDNQPQHF | TGTGCCAGTAGTAGAGGGGATTTGGATAATCAGCCCCAGCATTTT
NA | TRBJ2-7 | TRBV11-2 | few | CASSLPLPGGYEQYF | TGTGCCAGCAGCTTACCACTCCCCGGCGGCTACGAGCAGTACTTC
NA | TRBJ2-7 | TRBV29-1 | NA | CSSSIAVGAEQYF | TGCAGCTCCTCAATTGCTGTGGGGGCCGAGCAGTACTTC